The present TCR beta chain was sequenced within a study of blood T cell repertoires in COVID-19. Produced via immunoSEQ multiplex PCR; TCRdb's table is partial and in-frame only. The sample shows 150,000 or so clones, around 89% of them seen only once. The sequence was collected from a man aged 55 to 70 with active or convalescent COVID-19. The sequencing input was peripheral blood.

The CDR3 region has the DNA TGTGCCAGCAGTACCAGGACAGGGTTCGACACTGAAGCTTTCTTT. Translated: CASSTRTGFDTEAFF. This chain links TRBV28 with TRBJ1-1, with 8 bases matching TRBD1. CDR1 and CDR2 from the germline V gene are MDHEN and SYDVKM. Trimming at V came to 5 bases and at J to 3 bases, leaving 8 bases not matched to a gene. The CDR3 covers 15 residues.